This TCR beta chain was captured by sequencing in a study of human T cells and chemical hapten exposure. Study context: In the sensitization step, 2% DPC was placed on about 2 cm by about 2 cm of upper inner arm skin. Study-wide points: With alopecia, donors may have immune responses unlike healthy people's. The study found that DPC sensitization did not change TCRs above 1 in 1000 frequency.

TCRdb reprocessed the RACE reads with MiXCR, giving one entry per CDR3 protein. This table has around 380,000 distinct CDR3 sequences, about 4.4% appearing once. The sample holds a few counts of this clonotype. Its antigen is undetermined. The time point here: patch test 1, 2 weeks after DPC sensitization. The treatment is: therapeutic diphenylcyclopropenone sensitization with weekly scalp DPC. Germline values: CDR1 DFQATT, CDR2 SNEGSKA (reference sequence). The CDR3 sequence is 11 residues long. Trimming removed 5 bases at V and 7 bases at J, with 11 bases between. The sequencing here drew on whole blood, taken in connection with sensitization to the hapten diphenylcyclopropenone (DPC). The chain employs TRBV20-1 and TRBJ1-1; D might be TRBD1 (6 bases). The receptor's source is a woman in her 50s with alopecia areata. Some clones in this sample may be carry-over from other donors' samples. The CDR3 region is CSAGGQIEAFF. CDR3 nucleotides: TGCAGTGCTGGAGGACAGATTGAAGCTTTCTTT.